This TCR beta chain was found in a study of T cell responses to AZD1222 COVID-19 vaccine. The study, taken as a whole, reports: Researchers took repertoire samples only after the peak T cell response had come. Baseline antibody screening turned up just six seropositive AZD1222 recipients.

Pooling of second doses given at about 4 or about 12 weeks was done. As to this clone: The antigen remains undetermined.

The germline V and J ends were trimmed by 4 bases and 8 bases, with 14 bases remaining between them. The CDR3 length is 13 residues. Per the germline V gene, CDR1 is LGHDT and CDR2 is YNNKEL (reference sequence). Some clones are missing from TCRdb's copy, which holds only in-frame ones; the method was immunoSEQ multiplex PCR. The sample includes some 130,000 clones, around 90% of them seen just once. The TCR was taken from an adult who received the AZD1222 COVID-19 vaccine. The chain combines TRBV3-1 (or the pseudogene TRBV3-2) with TRBJ1-2; D is unresolved. This specimen was peripheral blood, taken 28 days after the second AZD1222 dose. CDR3 residues: CASSLGGENGYTF. CDR3 DNA: TGTGCCAGCAGCCTCGGCGGGGAAAACGGCTACACCTTC.